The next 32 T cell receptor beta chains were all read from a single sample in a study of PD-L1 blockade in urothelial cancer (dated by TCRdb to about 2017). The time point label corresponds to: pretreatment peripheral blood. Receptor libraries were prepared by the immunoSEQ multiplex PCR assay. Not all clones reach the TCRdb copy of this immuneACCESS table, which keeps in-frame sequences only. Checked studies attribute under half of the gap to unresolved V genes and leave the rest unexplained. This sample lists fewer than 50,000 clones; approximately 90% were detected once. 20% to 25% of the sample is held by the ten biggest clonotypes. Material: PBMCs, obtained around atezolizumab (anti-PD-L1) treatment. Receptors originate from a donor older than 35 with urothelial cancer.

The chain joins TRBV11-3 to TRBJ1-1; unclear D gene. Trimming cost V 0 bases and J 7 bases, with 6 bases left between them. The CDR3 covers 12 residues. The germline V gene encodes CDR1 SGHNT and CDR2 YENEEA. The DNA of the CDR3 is TGTGCCAGCAGCTTAGATCGGGTTGAAGCTTTCTTT. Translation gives CASSLDRVEAFF.

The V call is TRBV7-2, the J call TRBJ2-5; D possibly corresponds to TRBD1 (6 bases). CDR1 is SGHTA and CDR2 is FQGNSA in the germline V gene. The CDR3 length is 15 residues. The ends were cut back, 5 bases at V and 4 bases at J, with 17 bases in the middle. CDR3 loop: CASSPQVGARETQYF. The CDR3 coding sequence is TGTGCCAGCAGCCCCCAAGTGGGGGCAAGAGAGACCCAGTACTTC. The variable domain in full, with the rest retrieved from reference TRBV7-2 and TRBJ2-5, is GAGVSQSPSNKVTEKGKDVELRCDPISGHTALYWYRQSLGQGLEFLIYFQGNSAPDKSGLPSDRFSAERTGGSVSTLTIQRTQQEDSAVYLCASSPQVGARETQYFGPGTRLLVL.

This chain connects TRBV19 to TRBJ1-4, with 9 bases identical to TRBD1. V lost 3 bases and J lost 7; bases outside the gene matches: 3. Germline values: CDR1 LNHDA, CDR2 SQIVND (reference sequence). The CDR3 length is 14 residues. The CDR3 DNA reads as TGTGCCAGTAGTATTGGGACAGGGCCTGAAAAACTGTTTTTT. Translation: CASSIGTGPEKLFF.

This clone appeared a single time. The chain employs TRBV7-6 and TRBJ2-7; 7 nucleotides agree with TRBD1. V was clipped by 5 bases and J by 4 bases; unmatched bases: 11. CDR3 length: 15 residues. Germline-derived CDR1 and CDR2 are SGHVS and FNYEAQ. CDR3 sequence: CASSPQTGTAYEQYF. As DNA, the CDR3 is TGTGCCAGCAGCCCCCAGACCGGGACAGCATACGAGCAGTACTTC.

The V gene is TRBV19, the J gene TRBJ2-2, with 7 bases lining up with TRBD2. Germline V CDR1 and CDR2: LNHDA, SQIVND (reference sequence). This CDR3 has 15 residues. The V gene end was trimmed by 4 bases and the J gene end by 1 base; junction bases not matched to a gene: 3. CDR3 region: CASSRWEGNTGELFF. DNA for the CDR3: TGTGCCAGTAGTAGATGGGAGGGGAACACCGGGGAGCTGTTTTTT.

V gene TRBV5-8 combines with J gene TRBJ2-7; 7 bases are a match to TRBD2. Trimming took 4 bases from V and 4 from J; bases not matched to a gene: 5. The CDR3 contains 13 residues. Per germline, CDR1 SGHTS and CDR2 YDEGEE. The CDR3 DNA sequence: TGTGCCAGCAGCACCCCACTAGCGTACGAGCAGTACTTC. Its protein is CASSTPLAYEQYF.

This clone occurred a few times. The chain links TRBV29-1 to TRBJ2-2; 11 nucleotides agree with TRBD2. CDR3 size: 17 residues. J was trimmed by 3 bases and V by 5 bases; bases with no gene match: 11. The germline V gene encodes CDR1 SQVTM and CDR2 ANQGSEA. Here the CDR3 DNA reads TGCAGCGTTTCCCAACCCCCACTAGCGGGAGACACCGGGGAGCTGTTTTTT. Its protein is CSVSQPPLAGDTGELFF.

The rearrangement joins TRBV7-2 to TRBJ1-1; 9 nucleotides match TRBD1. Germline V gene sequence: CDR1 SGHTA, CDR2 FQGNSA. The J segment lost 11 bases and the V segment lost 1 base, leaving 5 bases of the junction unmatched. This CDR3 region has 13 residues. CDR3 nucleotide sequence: TGTGCCAGCAGCTTAGGGGACAGGGATGTGGCTTTCTTT. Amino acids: CASSLGDRDVAFF.

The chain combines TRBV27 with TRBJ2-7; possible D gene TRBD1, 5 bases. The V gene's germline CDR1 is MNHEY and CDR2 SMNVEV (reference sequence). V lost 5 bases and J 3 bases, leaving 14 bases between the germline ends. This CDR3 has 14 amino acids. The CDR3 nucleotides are TGTGCCAGCAGTGGCGCAGGGATTCTCTACGAGCAGTACTTC. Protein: CASSGAGILYEQYF.

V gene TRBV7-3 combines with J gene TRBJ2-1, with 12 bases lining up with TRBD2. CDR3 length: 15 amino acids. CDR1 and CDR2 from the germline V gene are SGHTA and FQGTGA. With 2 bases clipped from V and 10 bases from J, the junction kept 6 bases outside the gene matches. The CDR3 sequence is CASSLQGLAGFEQFF. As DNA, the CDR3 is TGTGCCAGCAGCTTACAAGGACTAGCGGGATTCGAGCAGTTCTTC.

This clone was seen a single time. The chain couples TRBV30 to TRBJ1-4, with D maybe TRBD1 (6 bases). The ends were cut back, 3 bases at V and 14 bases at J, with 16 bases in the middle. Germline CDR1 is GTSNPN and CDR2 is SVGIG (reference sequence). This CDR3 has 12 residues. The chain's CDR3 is CAWRAEGVRLFF. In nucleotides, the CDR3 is TGTGCCTGGAGAGCCGAGGGGGTCCGTCTGTTTTTT.

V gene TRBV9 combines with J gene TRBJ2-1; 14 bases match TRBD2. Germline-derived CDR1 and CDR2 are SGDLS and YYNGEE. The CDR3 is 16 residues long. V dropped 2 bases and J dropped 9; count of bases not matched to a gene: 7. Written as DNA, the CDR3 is TGTGCCAGCAGCGTCGTCGGGACTAGCGGGAGTTTTGAGCAGTTCTTC. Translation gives CASSVVGTSGSFEQFF.

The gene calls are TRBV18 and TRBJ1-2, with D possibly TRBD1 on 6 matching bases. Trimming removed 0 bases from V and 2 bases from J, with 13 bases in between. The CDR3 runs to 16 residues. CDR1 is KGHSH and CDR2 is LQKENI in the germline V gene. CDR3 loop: CASSPPAGGRNYGYTF. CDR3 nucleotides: TGTGCCAGCTCACCACCGGCGGGGGGCCGCAACTATGGCTACACCTTC.

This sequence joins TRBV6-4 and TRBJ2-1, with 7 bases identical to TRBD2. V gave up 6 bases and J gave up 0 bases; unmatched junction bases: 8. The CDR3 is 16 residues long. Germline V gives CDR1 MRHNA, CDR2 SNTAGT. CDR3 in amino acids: CASSRGVSSSYNEQFF. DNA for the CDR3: TGTGCCAGCAGCCGGGGGGTGTCGAGCTCCTACAATGAGCAGTTCTTC.

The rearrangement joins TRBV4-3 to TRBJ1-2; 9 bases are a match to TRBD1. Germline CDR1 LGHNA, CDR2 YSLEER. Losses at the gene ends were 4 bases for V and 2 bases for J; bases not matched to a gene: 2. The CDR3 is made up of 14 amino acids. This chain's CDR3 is CASSRGTGNYGYTF. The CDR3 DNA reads TGCGCCAGCAGCCGCGGGACAGGGAACTATGGCTACACCTTC.

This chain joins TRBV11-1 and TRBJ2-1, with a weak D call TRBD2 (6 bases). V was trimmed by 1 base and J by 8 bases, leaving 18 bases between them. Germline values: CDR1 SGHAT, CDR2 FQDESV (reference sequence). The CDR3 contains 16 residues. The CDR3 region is CASSLGGRRGVDEQFF. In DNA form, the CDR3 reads TGTGCCAGCAGCTTAGGAGGGAGGAGGGGAGTCGATGAGCAGTTCTTC.

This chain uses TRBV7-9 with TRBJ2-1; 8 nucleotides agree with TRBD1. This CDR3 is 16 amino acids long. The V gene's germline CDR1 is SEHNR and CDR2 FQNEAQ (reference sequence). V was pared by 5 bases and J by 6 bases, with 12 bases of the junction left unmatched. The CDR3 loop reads CASSPSTGTGPNEQFF. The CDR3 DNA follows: TGTGCCAGCAGCCCCTCGACCGGGACAGGACCCAATGAGCAGTTCTTC.

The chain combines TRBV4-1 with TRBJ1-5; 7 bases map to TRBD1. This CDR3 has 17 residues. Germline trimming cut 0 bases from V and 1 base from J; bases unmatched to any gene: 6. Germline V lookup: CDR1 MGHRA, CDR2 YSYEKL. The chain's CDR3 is CASSQETGRFSNQPQHF. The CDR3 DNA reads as TGCGCCAGCAGCCAAGAGACAGGGCGGTTCAGCAATCAGCCCCAGCATTTT.

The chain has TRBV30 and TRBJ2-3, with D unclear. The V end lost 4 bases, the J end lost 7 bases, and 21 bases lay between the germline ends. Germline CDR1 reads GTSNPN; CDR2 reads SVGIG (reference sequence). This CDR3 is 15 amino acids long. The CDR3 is CAWTRQRTYVNTQYF. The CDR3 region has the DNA TGTGCCTGGACAAGGCAGCGCACTTACGTAAATACGCAGTATTTT.

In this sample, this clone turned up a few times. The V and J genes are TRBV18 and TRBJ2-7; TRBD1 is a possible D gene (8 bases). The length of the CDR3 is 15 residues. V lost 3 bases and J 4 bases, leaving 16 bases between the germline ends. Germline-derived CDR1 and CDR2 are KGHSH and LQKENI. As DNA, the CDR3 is TGTGCCAGCTCACCGGACAGGGAGGGGGTATACGAGCAGTACTTC. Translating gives CASSPDREGVYEQYF.

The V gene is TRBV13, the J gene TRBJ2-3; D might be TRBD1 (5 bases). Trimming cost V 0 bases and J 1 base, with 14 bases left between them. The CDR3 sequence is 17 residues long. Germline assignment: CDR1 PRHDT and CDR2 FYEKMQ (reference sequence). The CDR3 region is CASSLGDILLGTDTQYF. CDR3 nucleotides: TGTGCCAGCAGCTTAGGGGACATCCTCCTAGGCACAGATACGCAGTATTTT.

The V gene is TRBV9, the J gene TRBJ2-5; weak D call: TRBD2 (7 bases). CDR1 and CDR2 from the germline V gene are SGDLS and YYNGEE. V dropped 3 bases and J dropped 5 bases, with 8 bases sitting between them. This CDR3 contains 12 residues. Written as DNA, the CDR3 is TGTGCCAGCAGCGAGGGGGGGGAGACCCAGTACTTC. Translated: CASSEGGETQYF.

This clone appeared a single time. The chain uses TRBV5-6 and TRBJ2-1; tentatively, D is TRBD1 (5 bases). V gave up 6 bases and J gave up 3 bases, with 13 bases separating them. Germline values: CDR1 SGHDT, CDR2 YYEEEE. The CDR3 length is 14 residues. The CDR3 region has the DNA TGTGCCAGCACCCAGGACAACTTCTACAATGAGCAGTTCTTC. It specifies CASTQDNFYNEQFF.

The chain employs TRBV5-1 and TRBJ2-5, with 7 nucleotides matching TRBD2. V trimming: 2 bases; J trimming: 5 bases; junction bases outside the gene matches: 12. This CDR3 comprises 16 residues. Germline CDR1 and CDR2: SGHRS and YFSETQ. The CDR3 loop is CASSFVLREWVETQYF. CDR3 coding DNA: TGCGCCAGCAGCTTTGTTCTGCGGGAGTGGGTGGAGACCCAGTACTTC.

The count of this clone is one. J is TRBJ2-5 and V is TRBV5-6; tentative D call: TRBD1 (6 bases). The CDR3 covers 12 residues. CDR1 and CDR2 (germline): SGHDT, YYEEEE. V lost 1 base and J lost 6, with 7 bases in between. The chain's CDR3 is CASSLWGQTQYF. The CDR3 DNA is TGTGCCAGCAGCTTGTGGGGGCAGACCCAGTACTTC.

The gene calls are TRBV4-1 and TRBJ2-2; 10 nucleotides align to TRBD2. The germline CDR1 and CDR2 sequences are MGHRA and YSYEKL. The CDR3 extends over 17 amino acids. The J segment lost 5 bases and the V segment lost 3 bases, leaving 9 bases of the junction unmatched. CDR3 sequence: CASSQTLAGVGTGELFF. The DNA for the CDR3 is TGCGCCAGCAGCCAGACCCTAGCGGGAGTGGGGACCGGGGAGCTGTTTTTT.

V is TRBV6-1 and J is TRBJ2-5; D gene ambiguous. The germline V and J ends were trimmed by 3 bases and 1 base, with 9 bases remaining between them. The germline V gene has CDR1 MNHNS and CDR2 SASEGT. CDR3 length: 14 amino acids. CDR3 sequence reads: CASSDWSPQETQYF. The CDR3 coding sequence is TGTGCCAGCAGTGACTGGAGCCCCCAAGAGACCCAGTACTTC.

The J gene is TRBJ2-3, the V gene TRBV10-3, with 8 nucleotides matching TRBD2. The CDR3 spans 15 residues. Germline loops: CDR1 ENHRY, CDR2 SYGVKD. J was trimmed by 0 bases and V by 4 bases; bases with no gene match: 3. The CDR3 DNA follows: TGTGCCATCAGTGCCACTAGCGGAAGCACAGATACGCAGTATTTT. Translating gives CAISATSGSTDTQYF.

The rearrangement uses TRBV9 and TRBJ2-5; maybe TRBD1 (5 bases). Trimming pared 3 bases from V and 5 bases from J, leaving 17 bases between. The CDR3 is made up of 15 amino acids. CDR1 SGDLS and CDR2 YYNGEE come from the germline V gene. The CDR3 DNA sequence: TGTGCCAGCAGCGAGGGGCAGGGTGGGCGGGAGACCCAGTACTTC. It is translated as CASSEGQGGRETQYF.

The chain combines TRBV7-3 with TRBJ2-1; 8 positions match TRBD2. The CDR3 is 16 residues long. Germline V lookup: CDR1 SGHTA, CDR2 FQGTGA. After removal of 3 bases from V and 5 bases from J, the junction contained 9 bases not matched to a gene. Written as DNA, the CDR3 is TGTGCCAGCAGCTTGCCGCCGGGACTAGGAGACAATGAGCAGTTCTTC. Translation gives CASSLPPGLGDNEQFF.

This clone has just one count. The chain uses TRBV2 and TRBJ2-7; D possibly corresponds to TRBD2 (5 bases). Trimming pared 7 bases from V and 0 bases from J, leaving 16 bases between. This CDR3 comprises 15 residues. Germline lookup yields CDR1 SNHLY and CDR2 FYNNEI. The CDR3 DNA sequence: TGTGCCAGCACCCGAGGCGGGTCCTTCTCCTACGAGCAGTACTTC. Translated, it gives CASTRGGSFSYEQYF.

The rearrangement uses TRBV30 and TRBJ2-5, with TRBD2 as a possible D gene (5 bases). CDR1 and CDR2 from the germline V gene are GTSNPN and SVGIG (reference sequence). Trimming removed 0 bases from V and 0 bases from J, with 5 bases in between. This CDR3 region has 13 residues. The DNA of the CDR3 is TGTGCCTGGAGTGTCGGGAACCAAGAGACCCAGTACTTC. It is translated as CAWSVGNQETQYF.